A single sample gave rise to the 20 T cell receptor beta chains below, sequenced in a study of blood T cell repertoires in COVID-19. Here immunoSEQ multiplex PCR was the method, and the copy in TCRdb shows in-frame clones only, minus some. Seen here are under 350,000 clones, over 75% observed once, and the top ten hold 7.2%. Sequenced material: peripheral blood. These receptors were collected from a human donor in a cohort sampled during active COVID-19.

The V and J genes are TRBV6-5 and TRBJ1-5; D is possibly TRBD1 (5 bases). This CDR3 contains 15 residues. V was clipped by 0 bases and J by 9 bases, with 15 bases between them. Looked up from germline, CDR1 is MNHEY and CDR2 is SVGAGI. The CDR3 nucleotides read TGTGCCAGCAGTTACTCGGGGCAGGGCAGCGCGCCCCAGCATTTT. It specifies CASSYSGQGSAPQHF.

This clone was detected once. The chain carries TRBV5-1 and TRBJ2-2; 9 positions agree with TRBD1. The trim removed 4 bases at V and 12 bases at J, leaving 10 bases unmatched. CDR1 and CDR2 (germline): SGHRS, YFSETQ. The CDR3 is 14 residues long. CDR3 DNA sequence: TGCGCCAGCAGCCAAGAAACCACAGGGGGCAAGCTGTTTTTT. Protein: CASSQETTGGKLFF.

This rearrangement joins TRBV5-1 to TRBJ1-1; TRBD1 agrees at 9 bases. The CDR3 extends over 14 amino acids. Germline V gives CDR1 SGHRS, CDR2 YFSETQ. The J segment lost 3 bases and the V segment lost 6 bases, leaving 6 bases of the junction unmatched. This CDR3 reads CASKTQGADTEAFF. The CDR3 nucleotides are TGCGCCAGCAAAACACAGGGGGCGGACACTGAAGCTTTCTTT.

The rearrangement uses TRBV28 and TRBJ2-7, with D possibly being TRBD1 (8 bases). Trimming pared 6 bases from V and 3 bases from J, leaving 12 bases between. The germline V gene encodes CDR1 MDHEN and CDR2 SYDVKM. There are 13 residues in the CDR3. The CDR3 DNA is TGTGCCAGCAGCACAGGGGGGGACTACGAGCAGTACTTC. Protein product: CASSTGGDYEQYF. The variable domain in full, completed from reference TRBV28 and TRBJ2-7, reads DVKVTQSSRYLVKRTGEKVFLECVQDMDHENMFWYRQDPGLGLRLIYFSYDVKMKEKGDIPEGYSVSREKKERFSLILESASTNQTSMYLCASSTGGDYEQYFGPGTRLTVT.

This clone was seen many times. J is TRBJ2-1 and V is TRBV4-2; tentatively, D is TRBD2 (7 bases). The CDR3 sequence is 15 residues long. CDR1 and CDR2 (germline): LGHNA, YNFKEQ. V lost 4 bases and J 5 bases, leaving 15 bases between the germline ends. For the CDR3, the DNA is TGTGCCAGCAGCCGAGCCGCGGGGGCCCACAATGAGCAGTTCTTC. Its translation is CASSRAAGAHNEQFF.

The rearrangement joins TRBV6-5 to TRBJ1-2; TRBD1 is a possible D gene (5 bases). CDR3 length: 14 residues. Trimming removed 8 bases at V and 7 bases at J, with 20 bases between. Germline CDR1 and CDR2: MNHEY and SVGAGI. CDR3 DNA sequence: TGTGCCAGCCGGGCCCTCACTCCCGGGGGTGGCTACACCTTC. Amino acids: CASRALTPGGGYTF.

The chain has TRBV28 and TRBJ1-6; 9 bases are shared with TRBD1. The CDR3 consists of 14 residues. The V and J ends lost 4 bases and 10 bases, in that order; junction bases with no gene match: 5. The V gene's germline CDR1 is MDHEN and CDR2 SYDVKM. The CDR3 region is CASSSWTGDSPLHF. The CDR3 DNA reads TGTGCCAGCAGTTCATGGACAGGGGACTCACCCCTCCACTTT.

This chain connects TRBV7-3 to TRBJ1-1; no reliable D call. The V and J ends lost 1 base and 5 bases respectively, with 11 bases between them. The CDR3 sequence is 14 residues long. The germline CDR1 and CDR2 sequences are SGHTA and FQGTGA. The CDR3 region is CASSLMAGGTEAFF. CDR3 nucleotides: TGTGCCAGCAGCTTAATGGCGGGAGGAACTGAAGCTTTCTTT.

The J gene is TRBJ2-7, the V gene TRBV18, with no clear D. Trimming shortened V by 1 base and J by 5 bases, and 9 bases separated the two germline ends. This CDR3 region has 13 residues. CDR1 and CDR2 from the germline V gene are KGHSH and LQKENI. The CDR3 sequence: CASSPLQSHEQYF. The CDR3 coding sequence is TGTGCCAGCTCACCACTTCAGTCCCACGAGCAGTACTTC.

This clone was counted between two and nine times. The chain employs TRBV18 and TRBJ1-2; D ambiguous. The CDR3 is 13 amino acids. V gave up 2 bases and J gave up 5 bases, with 9 bases separating them. Per germline, CDR1 KGHSH and CDR2 LQKENI. The CDR3 DNA follows: TGTGCCAGCTCACCATACGACACTTATGGCTACACCTTC. Translating it yields CASSPYDTYGYTF.

V is TRBV5-4 and J is TRBJ2-3, with TRBD1 matching 7 bases. CDR1 is SGHNT and CDR2 is YYREEE in the germline V gene (reference sequence). The trim removed 6 bases at V and 6 bases at J, leaving 7 bases unmatched. The CDR3 length is 13 residues. This chain's CDR3 is CASIIQGLDTQYF. The CDR3 coding sequence is TGTGCCAGCATCATACAGGGGTTGGATACGCAGTATTTT.

The gene calls are TRBV10-1 and TRBJ2-1; D unclear. Germline CDR1 WNHNN, CDR2 SYGVQD (reference sequence). This CDR3 is built from 13 residues. The ends were cut back, 0 bases at V and 8 bases at J, with 8 bases in the middle. The CDR3 sequence is CASSESMSDEQFF. As DNA, the CDR3 is TGCGCCAGCAGTGAGTCTATGTCGGATGAGCAGTTCTTC.

The chain joins TRBV10-3 to TRBJ2-2; D possibly corresponds to TRBD1 (6 bases). The CDR3 spans 15 residues. V shed 6 bases and J shed 1 base, with 12 bases lying between them. The V gene's germline CDR1 is ENHRY and CDR2 SYGVKD. The CDR3 DNA follows: TGTGCCATCAGCCCTGAGACAGGGAACACCGGGGAGCTGTTTTTT. Translation gives CAISPETGNTGELFF.

The rearrangement joins TRBV5-8 to TRBJ2-1, with D maybe TRBD2 (6 bases). V lost 0 bases and J lost 7, with 20 bases in between. This CDR3 spans 17 amino acids. Germline V gene lookup returns CDR1 SGHTS and CDR2 YDEGEE. CDR3 residues: CASSLDLGLLSGNEQFF. The CDR3, as DNA: TGTGCCAGCAGCTTGGATTTGGGTCTCCTAAGCGGGAATGAGCAGTTCTTC. Supplemented by reference TRBV5-8 and TRBJ2-1, the full variable domain reads EAGVTQSPTHLIKTRGQQATLRCSPISGHTSVYWYQQALGLGLQFLLWYDEGEERNRGNFPPRFSGRQFPNYSSELNVNALELEDSALYLCASSLDLGLLSGNEQFFGPGTRLTVL.

The J gene is TRBJ1-6, the V gene TRBV20-1; the match to TRBD1 covers 9 bases. The germline V gene encodes CDR1 DFQATT and CDR2 SNEGSKA (reference sequence). The V and J ends lost 3 bases and 0 bases, in that order; junction bases with no gene match: 6. The CDR3 runs 17 residues. CDR3 protein: CSASRGQGGSYNSPLHF. In DNA, the CDR3 is TGCAGTGCTAGTAGGGGACAGGGAGGCTCCTATAATTCACCCCTCCACTTT.

The genes are TRBV4-1 and TRBJ2-3, with 10 nucleotides matching TRBD2. Germline trimming cut 4 bases from V and 0 bases from J; bases unmatched to any gene: 7. The CDR3 is 17 residues long. From germline, CDR1 is MGHRA and CDR2 YSYEKL. Here the CDR3 reads CASSLLGLAASTDTQYF. In nucleotides, the CDR3 is TGCGCCAGCAGCCTTCTAGGACTAGCGGCTAGCACAGATACGCAGTATTTT.

The rearrangement links TRBV6-5 to TRBJ2-1, with 8 bases identical to TRBD1. The CDR3 consists of 14 residues. The ends lost 11 bases at V and 1 base at J; junction bases unmatched: 7. Germline V gene lookup returns CDR1 MNHEY and CDR2 SVGAGI. CDR3 sequence (DNA): TGTGCCTATTCCAGGGGGCTGTCCTACAATGAGCAGTTCTTC. It is translated as CAYSRGLSYNEQFF.

This sequence joins TRBV5-1 and TRBJ2-3, with 7 bases fitting TRBD2. Unmatched junction bases numbered 15, after V lost 0 bases and J lost 5 bases. Looked up from germline, CDR1 is SGHRS and CDR2 is YFSETQ. This CDR3 has 18 amino acids. The CDR3 region has the DNA TGCGCCAGCAGCTTGGCCCCCTTTACGGGGGGATTTCGAGATACGCAGTATTTT. Translating it yields CASSLAPFTGGFRDTQYF. The full variable domain, its missing parts supplied by reference TRBV5-1 and TRBJ2-3, is KAGVTQTPRYLIKTRGQQVTLSCSPISGHRSVSWYQQTPGQGLQFLFEYFSETQRNKGNFPGRFSGRQFSNSRSEMNVSTLELGDSALYLCASSLAPFTGGFRDTQYFGPGTRLTVL.

The chain employs TRBV24-1 and TRBJ2-4; weak D call: TRBD2 (6 bases). CDR1 and CDR2 from the germline V gene are KGHDR and SFDVKD. V lost 4 bases and J lost 0, with 15 bases in between. The CDR3 runs 17 residues. The CDR3 DNA reads as TGTGCCACCAGTGACCGACCGGGACTGCTAGCCAAAAACATTCAGTACTTC. As protein: CATSDRPGLLAKNIQYF.

Only one count was recorded for this clone. This chain uses TRBV6-1 with TRBJ2-1; D gene uncertain. Germline CDR1 MNHNS, CDR2 SASEGT. The CDR3 runs to 13 residues. Trimming stripped 2 bases from V and 5 bases from J, with 7 bases between. The DNA of the CDR3 is TGTGCCAGCAGTGAATCAACGGACAATGAGCAGTTCTTC. This translates into CASSESTDNEQFF.